This entry concerns a single TCR beta chain. Both 60 Vbeta primers and 13 Jbeta primers went into the PCR. The data were produced by immunoSEQ multiplex PCR, yet TCRdb's version contains in-frame clones alone and is incomplete. This table has about 160,000 clones, around 79% appearing once. This specimen comes from a study of cytomegalovirus exposure and HLA in healthy donors. Germline lookup yields CDR1 ENHRY and CDR2 SYGVKD. V was pared by 7 bases and J by 4 bases, with 0 bases of the junction left unmatched. The CDR3 contains 11 residues. J is TRBJ1-2 and V is TRBV10-3; TRBD1 matches at 7 bases. What was sequenced was PBMCs. This receptor was obtained from a woman aged 40-49 years in good health and CMV-seronegative. In DNA form, the CDR3 reads TGTGCCATCACAGGGGGCTATGGCTACACCTTC. Its translation is CAITGGYGYTF.